The rows below give T cell receptor beta chains drawn from one sample of a study of blood T cell repertoires in COVID-19. This table comes from immunoSEQ multiplex PCR, and its TCRdb copy is limited to in-frame clones, with some not included. The sample holds 120,000 to 150,000 clones, about four fifths seen once. Sequencing used peripheral blood. Receptors originate from a human donor in a cohort sampled during active COVID-19. Each CDR3 is given with its conserved first and last residue. D genes are given only for firm matches. The listing skips clone size in some rows; elsewhere it reads once, few, many or a size class.

v_gene: TRBV7-2; j_gene: TRBJ1-2; abundance: once; d_gene: TRBD1; CDR3aa: CASSLGLTGSYGYTF; CDR3nt: TGTGCCAGCAGCTTAGGCTTGACAGGGTCCTATGGCTACACCTTC
v_gene: TRBV3-1/TRBV3-2; j_gene: TRBJ2-1; abundance: once; d_gene: TRBD2; CDR3aa: CASSQGLAAGFEQFF; CDR3nt: TGTGCCAGCAGCCAAGGACTAGCGGCGGGTTTTGAGCAGTTCTTC
v_gene: TRBV7-7; j_gene: TRBJ2-1; abundance: NA; d_gene: TRBD2; CDR3aa: CASSPSSGAYNEQFF; CDR3nt: TGTGCTAGCAGCCCATCCAGCGGGGCTTACAATGAGCAGTTCTTC
v_gene: TRBV7-2; j_gene: TRBJ1-1; abundance: NA; d_gene: NA; CDR3aa: CASSLYPGQATEAFF; CDR3nt: TGTGCCAGCAGCTTATATCCAGGGCAGGCCACTGAAGCTTTCTTT
v_gene: TRBV4-2; j_gene: TRBJ2-3; abundance: once; d_gene: NA; CDR3aa: CASSQRGTNQLSPSTDTQYF; CDR3nt: TGTGCCAGCAGCCAACGCGGGACGAATCAACTCTCACCTAGCACAGATACGCAGTATTTT
v_gene: TRBV30; j_gene: TRBJ2-7; abundance: NA; d_gene: NA; CDR3aa: CAWRIGQGFCEQYF; CDR3nt: TGTGCCTGGAGAATAGGTCAGGGGTTTTGCGAGCAGTACTTC
v_gene: TRBV9; j_gene: TRBJ2-2; abundance: NA; d_gene: NA; CDR3aa: CASSRWGGNANTGELFF; CDR3nt: TGTGCCAGCAGCCGCTGGGGCGGGAACGCGAACACCGGGGAGCTGTTTTTT
v_gene: TRBV27; j_gene: TRBJ2-7; abundance: few; d_gene: NA; CDR3aa: CASSLSLSGSYEQYF; CDR3nt: TGTGCCAGCAGTTTATCGTTAAGCGGGTCCTACGAGCAGTACTTC
v_gene: TRBV10-3; j_gene: TRBJ2-7; abundance: NA; d_gene: TRBD2; CDR3aa: CAIRGGAGTTPYEQYF; CDR3nt: TGTGCCATCCGCGGGGGGGCGGGTACAACACCCTACGAGCAGTACTTC
v_gene: TRBV19; j_gene: TRBJ2-7; abundance: NA; d_gene: NA; CDR3aa: CASGTSGTYEQYF; CDR3nt: TGTGCCAGCGGGACTTCCGGCACCTACGAGCAGTACTTC
v_gene: TRBV4-2; j_gene: TRBJ2-1; abundance: NA; d_gene: NA; CDR3aa: CASSQVPPRQAPRGEQFF; CDR3nt: TGTGCCAGCAGCCAGGTCCCCCCCCGACAGGCCCCTCGGGGTGAGCAGTTCTTC
v_gene: TRBV5-1; j_gene: TRBJ2-1; abundance: once; d_gene: TRBD2; CDR3aa: CASSFPPPLAGSYNEQFF; CDR3nt: TGCGCCAGCAGCTTTCCCCCCCCTCTAGCGGGCTCCTACAATGAGCAGTTCTTC
v_gene: TRBV28; j_gene: TRBJ1-3; abundance: NA; d_gene: NA; CDR3aa: CASSLRVGQPSGNTIYF; CDR3nt: TGTGCCAGCAGTTTAAGGGTCGGACAGCCCTCTGGAAACACCATATATTTT
v_gene: TRBV19; j_gene: TRBJ1-2; abundance: NA; d_gene: NA; CDR3aa: CASSIMAGISADYGYTF; CDR3nt: TGTGCCAGTAGTATAATGGCGGGCATCTCTGCCGACTATGGCTACACCTTC
v_gene: TRBV27; j_gene: TRBJ2-2; abundance: once; d_gene: TRBD1; CDR3aa: CASSLRRQGLGPGELFF; CDR3nt: TGTGCCAGCAGTTTACGGCGACAGGGCCTCGGACCCGGGGAGCTGTTTTTT
v_gene: TRBV5-8; j_gene: TRBJ2-1; abundance: NA; d_gene: NA; CDR3aa: CASSSASGDLYNEQFF; CDR3nt: TGTGCCAGCAGCTCAGCCTCGGGGGACCTCTACAATGAGCAGTTCTTC
v_gene: TRBV19; j_gene: TRBJ1-6; abundance: NA; d_gene: NA; CDR3aa: CASSIGGGTESPLHF; CDR3nt: TGTGCCAGTAGTATTGGCGGGGGAACGGAATCACCCCTCCACTTT
v_gene: TRBV6-5; j_gene: TRBJ2-7; abundance: NA; d_gene: NA; CDR3aa: CASSYSRRDYKFF; CDR3nt: TGTGCCAGCAGTTACTCCAGACGTGACTACAAATTCTTC
v_gene: TRBV19; j_gene: TRBJ1-1; abundance: few; d_gene: NA; CDR3aa: CASSIRTVRMNTEAFF; CDR3nt: TGTGCCAGTAGTATACGAACAGTAAGGATGAACACTGAAGCTTTCTTT
v_gene: TRBV11-2; j_gene: TRBJ2-2; abundance: NA; d_gene: TRBD2; CDR3aa: CASSLRVAGGNTGELFF; CDR3nt: TGTGCCAGCAGCTTAAGGGTAGCGGGGGGGAACACCGGGGAGCTGTTTTTT
v_gene: TRBV29-1; j_gene: TRBJ2-5; abundance: NA; d_gene: NA; CDR3aa: CSVAVRGHQETQYF; CDR3nt: TGCAGCGTTGCGGTTCGAGGGCATCAAGAGACCCAGTACTTC
v_gene: TRBV18; j_gene: TRBJ1-3; abundance: NA; d_gene: NA; CDR3aa: CASSPTGSGNTIYF; CDR3nt: TGTGCCAGCTCCCCGACAGGTTCGGGAAACACCATATATTTT
v_gene: TRBV10-3; j_gene: TRBJ1-1; abundance: once; d_gene: TRBD1; CDR3aa: CAISAPGQGITEAFF; CDR3nt: TGTGCCATCAGTGCGCCGGGACAGGGGATTACTGAAGCTTTCTTT